A selection of T cell receptor beta chains follows, all from one sample in a study of glioma-infiltrating T cells after dendritic cell vaccination. Profiled with immunoSEQ multiplex PCR; TCRdb holds only in-frame clones, not every one. The table lists roughly 60,000 clones, roughly 83% of them singletons. The sequencing used blood, collected after dendritic cell vaccination. These receptors all stem from a human donor with glioblastoma. Each CDR3 is given with its conserved first and last residue. The order of the fields is CDR3 length, J gene, V gene, D gene, CDR3 protein. A D gene is named only where the DNA matches it firmly.

12 TRBJ1-2 TRBV29-1 TRBD1 CSVARGVDGYTF
15 TRBJ1-1 TRBV6-5 - CASSYSATVYSEAFF
14 TRBJ2-7 TRBV30 TRBD1 CAWSVGTGAYEQYF
13 TRBJ1-2 TRBV10-3 - CAITNTDNYGYTF
13 TRBJ1-2 TRBV9 - CASSVGQNYGYTF
15 TRBJ2-1 TRBV7-2 TRBD2 CASTEGLAAYNEQFF
12 TRBJ1-2 TRBV30 - CAWSQGFYGYTF
16 TRBJ2-5 TRBV7-7 TRBD2 CASSPTSGGAQETQYF
16 TRBJ2-2 TRBV7-9 TRBD2 CASSSKAGGDTGELFF
14 TRBJ1-1 TRBV6-4 - CASSLSRNYGEAFF
14 TRBJ1-2 TRBV10-3 - CAISDLSTNYGYTF
14 TRBJ2-3 TRBV5-8 TRBD1 CASSRDRGHSTQYF
13 TRBJ1-5 TRBV28 - CASIRNPDQPQHF
14 TRBJ2-7 TRBV5-4 TRBD1 CASSPRDRAYEQYF
17 TRBJ2-3 TRBV18 TRBD2 CASSPLPVGRVTDTQYF
18 TRBJ2-3 TRBV7-2 TRBD2 CASRSPAPGGGALDTQYF
14 TRBJ2-1 TRBV5-1 - CASSLDRAHNEQFF
14 TRBJ2-3 TRBV6-1 TRBD2 CASSGTSGGNTQYF
16 TRBJ2-5 TRBV4-2 TRBD2 CASSQVASGGGETQYF
13 TRBJ2-2 TRBV27 TRBD2 CASSLGGAGELFF
15 TRBJ1-2 TRBV4-3 TRBD1 CASSQETGGLWGYTF
18 TRBJ2-1 TRBV5-1 - CASSSDLLGGAGNNEQFF
16 TRBJ2-7 TRBV19 TRBD2 CASSRDAGPGGYEQYF
11 TRBJ2-7 TRBV20-1 - CSASGVGEQYF
15 TRBJ2-1 TRBV2 TRBD1 CASSRGPGTYNEQFF
16 TRBJ1-4 TRBV14 - CASSEYRVPQDEKLFF
20 TRBJ2-1 TRBV10-1 TRBD1 CASSESRTGGSAFPYNEQFF
13 TRBJ1-3 TRBV30 - CAWALVNGNTIYF
15 TRBJ2-1 TRBV11-3 TRBD1 CASRPSGTVRGEQFF
14 TRBJ2-7 TRBV5-4 TRBD2 CAYDWGGFGYEQYF
15 TRBJ2-2 TRBV28 - CASSPRTGNTGELFF
13 TRBJ1-2 TRBV2 - CASSGRTPYGYTF
13 TRBJ1-1 TRBV6-5 TRBD1 CASSYSRQGEAFF
16 TRBJ2-1 TRBV7-3 TRBD1 CASSTTGTGGFGEQFF
16 TRBJ1-4 TRBV18 - CASSPKTDRHNEKLFF